One sample yielded the 23 T cell receptor beta chains listed below, sequenced in a study of technical replicates of blood from a handful of donors. Assay: immunoSEQ multiplex PCR; the TCRdb copy retains only in-frame clones and omits some. The sample includes some 80,000 clones, just over 90% seen only once; the top ten take over 0.2%. Input material: T cells isolated from PBMCs. These receptor sequences come from a human donor in good health.

The chain combines TRBV11-3 with TRBJ1-1, with 7 positions matching TRBD1. After removal of 3 bases from V and 1 base from J, the junction contained 8 bases not matched to a gene. The CDR3 runs 16 residues. Germline V gene lookup returns CDR1 SGHNT and CDR2 YENEEA. The CDR3 DNA sequence: TGTGCCAGCAGCTTGGACAGGTGGGACAGGAACACTGAAGCTTTCTTT. Translation: CASSLDRWDRNTEAFF.

V gene TRBV5-1 combines with J gene TRBJ2-1; D unclear. V was shortened by 4 bases and J by 3 bases, with 11 bases between the two germline ends. Looked up from germline, CDR1 is SGHRS and CDR2 is YFSETQ. The CDR3 totals 14 residues. This chain's CDR3 is CASSPYYGYNEQFF. In DNA, the CDR3 is TGCGCCAGCAGCCCATATTACGGCTACAATGAGCAGTTCTTC.

This chain joins TRBV4-1 and TRBJ2-1, with D hard to call. The V gene lost 1 base and the J gene lost 1 base, with 11 bases spanning the gap. Germline V gene data show CDR1 as MGHRA and CDR2 as YSYEKL. The CDR3 consists of 16 residues. CDR3 nucleotide sequence: TGCGCCAGCAGCCAAGTAGGAAGGAGATCCTACAATGAGCAGTTCTTC. Translation: CASSQVGRRSYNEQFF.

This chain connects TRBV7-8 to TRBJ1-3; TRBD1 agrees at 8 bases. The germline CDR1 and CDR2 sequences are SGHVS and FQNEAQ. CDR3 length: 14 residues. With 3 bases clipped from V and 7 bases from J, the junction kept 5 bases outside the gene matches. CDR3 residues: CASSFRDRTNTIYF. In nucleotides, the CDR3 is TGTGCCAGCAGCTTCCGGGACAGGACTAACACCATATATTTT.

The CDR3 nucleotides are TGTGCCAGCAGTTACGGGACAGGGGCTTACAATGAGCAGTTCTTC. It encodes CASSYGTGAYNEQFF. J is TRBJ2-1 and V is TRBV6-5, with 10 positions matching TRBD1. The trim removed 2 bases at V and 4 bases at J, leaving 2 bases unmatched. Germline CDR1 MNHEY, CDR2 SVGAGI. The CDR3 has 15 amino acids.

The V call is TRBV15, the J call TRBJ1-6; D remains unclear. CDR1 and CDR2 (germline): LNHNV, YYDKDF (reference sequence). The CDR3 covers 14 residues. V lost 1 base and J lost 4, with 5 bases in between. CDR3 amino acids: CATSRAEYNSPLHF. The CDR3 DNA is TGTGCCACCAGCAGAGCTGAGTATAATTCACCCCTCCACTTT.

This chain uses TRBV11-2 with TRBJ2-1; D is unresolved. The CDR3 runs to 13 residues. The germline CDR1 and CDR2 sequences are SGHAT and FQNNGV. The V and J ends lost 3 bases and 7 bases respectively, with 10 bases between them. CDR3 nucleotides: TGTGCCAGCAGCTTGAGGTCAACAAATGAGCAGTTCTTC. This sequence encodes CASSLRSTNEQFF.

CDR3 bases: TGTGCCAGCAGCTCGCCCCCCGACAGGGGGCAGGGAGAGACCCAGTACTTC. It is translated as CASSSPPDRGQGETQYF. The J gene is TRBJ2-5, the V gene TRBV7-8, with 10 bases identical to TRBD1. The junction had 12 bases not matched to a gene; V was cut back by 4 bases and J by 4 bases. The CDR3 runs to 17 residues. Germline CDR1 and CDR2: SGHVS and FQNEAQ.

The chain combines TRBV6-6 with TRBJ2-2, with D possibly being TRBD2 (5 bases). V was trimmed by 7 bases and J by 6 bases, leaving 6 bases between them. This CDR3 has 11 amino acids. Germline values: CDR1 MNHNY, CDR2 SVGAGI (reference sequence). The CDR3 loop is CASTEAGELFF. The CDR3 DNA reads TGTGCCAGCACGGAGGCCGGGGAGCTGTTTTTT.

V is TRBV6-1 and J is TRBJ2-1; D is unclear. CDR1 and CDR2 (germline): MNHNS, SASEGT. Trimming took 10 bases from V and 8 from J, leaving 3 bases between them. The CDR3 has 8 amino acids. CDR3 residues: CATDEQFF. The CDR3 bases are TGTGCCACCGATGAGCAGTTCTTC.

J is TRBJ2-6 and V is TRBV11-3, with D uncertain. The CDR3 is 18 amino acids. Germline CDR1 and CDR2: SGHNT and YENEEA. Trimming stripped 4 bases from V and 0 bases from J, with 16 bases between. CDR3 sequence: CASSSSDSRTSGANVLTF. The CDR3, as DNA: TGTGCCAGCAGCTCCTCGGATAGCCGTACCTCTGGGGCCAACGTCCTGACTTTC.

This clone appeared a single time. CDR3 nucleotide sequence: TGCGCCAGCAGCTTGACTAGCGGGAGTTCCACCGGGGAGCTGTTTTTT. Protein: CASSLTSGSSTGELFF. J is TRBJ2-2 and V is TRBV5-1; 11 nucleotides align to TRBD2. The germline V gene has CDR1 SGHRS and CDR2 YFSETQ. This CDR3 comprises 16 residues. The V and J ends lost 1 base and 4 bases, in that order; junction bases with no gene match: 3.

A single count supports this clone. The CDR3: CASSLAASGYNEQFF. The CDR3 nucleotides are TGTGCCAGCAGTTTAGCGGCTAGCGGTTACAATGAGCAGTTCTTC. V usage is TRBV27 and J usage is TRBJ2-1, with TRBD2 identical over 7 bases. The germline gives CDR1 MNHEY, CDR2 SMNVEV (reference sequence). The CDR3 totals 15 residues. Trimming at V came to 2 bases and at J to 4 bases, leaving 5 bases not matched to a gene.

The V gene is TRBV6-6, the J gene TRBJ2-5; a weak D match, TRBD1 (6 bases). The CDR3 is 14 amino acids. Trimming stripped 2 bases from V and 7 bases from J, with 14 bases between. Germline values: CDR1 MNHNY, CDR2 SVGAGI (reference sequence). In nucleotides, the CDR3 is TGTGCCAGCAGTTACGCCACAGGGCAGGTGACCCAGTACTTC. As protein: CASSYATGQVTQYF.

The V and J genes are TRBV7-6 and TRBJ2-7, with TRBD1 identical over 10 bases. Trimming at V came to 5 bases and at J to 5 bases, leaving 9 bases not matched to a gene. CDR3 size: 15 residues. The germline V gene encodes CDR1 SGHVS and CDR2 FNYEAQ. The CDR3 sequence: CASSPGTGASHEQYF. The CDR3 DNA follows: TGTGCCAGCAGCCCGGGGACAGGGGCTAGCCACGAGCAGTACTTC.

The chain combines TRBV6-6 with TRBJ2-1; 9 bases are shared with TRBD1. The germline V gene encodes CDR1 MNHNY and CDR2 SVGAGI (reference sequence). With V trimmed by 5 bases and J by 4 bases, 9 bases remained unmatched. This CDR3 is built from 16 residues. The CDR3 nucleotides are TGTGCCAGCAGTAAAATGACCGGGACAGGGTACAATGAGCAGTTCTTC. The encoded protein is CASSKMTGTGYNEQFF.

CDR3: CSVEGVQGISTGNEQFF. DNA for the CDR3: TGCAGCGTTGAAGGGGTACAGGGGATATCTACGGGTAATGAGCAGTTCTTC. J is TRBJ2-1 and V is TRBV29-1; 7 bases are a match to TRBD1. The germline V gene has CDR1 SQVTM and CDR2 ANQGSEA. Trimming at V came to 1 base and at J to 7 bases, leaving 16 bases not matched to a gene. This CDR3 is built from 17 residues.

The J gene is TRBJ2-1, the V gene TRBV12-5; D possibly corresponds to TRBD2 (6 bases). V dropped 4 bases and J dropped 5 bases, with 6 bases sitting between them. Germline assignment: CDR1 LGHNT and CDR2 FRNRAP. The length of the CDR3 is 12 residues. The CDR3 DNA reads TGTGCTAGTGGTTCGGGAGACAATGAGCAGTTCTTC. Amino acid sequence: CASGSGDNEQFF. The full variable domain, in which reference TRBV12-5 and TRBJ2-1 provide the parts outside the CDR3, is DARVTQTPRHKVTEMGQEVTMRCQPILGHNTVFWYRQTMMQGLELLAYFRNRAPLDDSGMPKDRFSAEMPDATLATLKIQPSEPRDSAVYFCASGSGDNEQFFGPGTRLTVL.

V is TRBV19 and J is TRBJ2-1; 8 bases fit TRBD1. The CDR3 extends over 14 amino acids. V lost 6 bases and J lost 1; bases outside the gene matches: 2. The germline V gene has CDR1 LNHDA and CDR2 SQIVND (reference sequence). The CDR3 nucleotides read TGTGCCAGTAGACAGGGGGAATCCTACAATGAGCAGTTCTTC. This codes for CASRQGESYNEQFF. The full variable domain, its missing parts supplied by reference TRBV19 and TRBJ2-1, is DGGITQSPKYLFRKEGQNVTLSCEQNLNHDAMYWYRQDPGQGLRLIYYSQIVNDFQKGDIAEGYSVSREKKESFPLTVTSAQKNPTAFYLCASRQGESYNEQFFGPGTRLTVL.

V usage is TRBV6-1 and J usage is TRBJ2-7; possibly TRBD1 for D (5 bases). Germline V gives CDR1 MNHNS, CDR2 SASEGT. This CDR3 has 14 residues. V lost 4 bases to trimming and J lost 3 bases, with 13 bases between them. Here the CDR3 reads CASSAERGLYEQYF. The CDR3 DNA follows: TGTGCCAGCAGTGCTGAAAGGGGCCTCTACGAGCAGTACTTC.

This sequence joins TRBV10-1 and TRBJ2-3; 11 bases are a match to TRBD2. The ends lost 2 bases at V and 7 bases at J; junction bases unmatched: 8. CDR1 and CDR2 (germline): WNHNN, SYGVQD (reference sequence). CDR3 length equals 16 residues. The DNA of the CDR3 is TGCGCCAGCAGTGAGCGGGGGACTAGCGGACTAAATACGCAGTATTTT. It encodes CASSERGTSGLNTQYF.

The chain is built from TRBV9 and TRBJ1-4; the match to TRBD1 covers 10 bases. Germline V gene data show CDR1 as SGDLS and CDR2 as YYNGEE. The CDR3 has 12 amino acids. Trimming at V came to 3 bases and at J to 10 bases, leaving 0 bases not matched to a gene. The CDR3 here is CASSGDRGKLFF. CDR3 nucleotides: TGTGCCAGCAGCGGGGACAGGGGAAAACTGTTTTTT.

The chain's CDR3 is CASSLLSGADTF. The CDR3 DNA is TGCGCCAGCAGCTTGCTTTCAGGGGCGGACACCTTC. This chain connects TRBV5-1 to TRBJ1-2; weak D call: TRBD1 (6 bases). CDR3 length: 12 residues. CDR1 SGHRS and CDR2 YFSETQ come from the germline V gene. V lost 1 base, J lost 12 bases, and 13 bases lay in between.